The clone carrying this T cell receptor beta chain was detected only once. The antigen is undetermined. This sample was included in a study of Ad26.COV2.S vaccination and SARS-CoV-2 variants. Profiled with immunoSEQ multiplex PCR; TCRdb holds only in-frame clones, not every one. The table records about 320,000 clones, 90% of them present only once. Points from the study as a whole: In vaccinated individuals, spike-specific CD8+ and CD4+ T cell responses reportedly displayed substantial breadth.

The CDR3 sequence is 13 residues long. Trimming shortened V by 6 bases and J by 1 base, and 6 bases separated the two germline ends. The treatment denotes: some 20 received Ad26.COV2.S at low or high dose, single or two shots; about 5 received placebo; per-sample allocation not given. Sample collection was performed on day 63 after the first vaccine or placebo injection. The chain couples TRBV12-3 or TRBV12-4 to TRBJ2-2, with unresolved D. The starting material was peripheral blood, obtained in a trial of Ad26.COV2.S vaccine versus placebo. This receptor was taken from a person between 18 and 60 years old who received the Ad26.COV2.S COVID-19 vaccine or a placebo. CDR3 sequence: CASSTWNTGELFF. DNA of the CDR3: TGTGCCAGCAGCACATGGAACACCGGGGAGCTGTTTTTT.